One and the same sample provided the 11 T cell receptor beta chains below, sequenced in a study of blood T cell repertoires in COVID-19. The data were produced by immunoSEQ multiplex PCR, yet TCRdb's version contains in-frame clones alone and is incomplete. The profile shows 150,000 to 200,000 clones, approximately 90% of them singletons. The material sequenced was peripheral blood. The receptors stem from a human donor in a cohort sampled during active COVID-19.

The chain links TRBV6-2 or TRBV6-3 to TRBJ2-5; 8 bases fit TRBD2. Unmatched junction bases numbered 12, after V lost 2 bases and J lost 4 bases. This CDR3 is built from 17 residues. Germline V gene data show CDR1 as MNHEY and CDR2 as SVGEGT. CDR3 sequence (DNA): TGTGCCAGCAGTTACAACCCGGAGCGGGAGATTCTAGAGACCCAGTACTTC. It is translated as CASSYNPEREILETQYF.

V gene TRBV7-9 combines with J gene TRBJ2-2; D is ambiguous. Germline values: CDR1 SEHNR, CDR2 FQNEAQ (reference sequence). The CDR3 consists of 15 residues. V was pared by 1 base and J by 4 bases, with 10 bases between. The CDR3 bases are TGTGCCAGCAGCTTAGTTGTCAGAGGCACCGGGGAGCTGTTTTTT. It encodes CASSLVVRGTGELFF.

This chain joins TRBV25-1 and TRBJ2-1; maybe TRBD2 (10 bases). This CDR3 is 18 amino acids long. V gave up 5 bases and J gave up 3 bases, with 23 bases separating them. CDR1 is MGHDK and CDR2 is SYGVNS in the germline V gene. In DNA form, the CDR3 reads TGTGCCAGCAGTACGGACAGGGGAAGGACTAGCGGCTACAATGAGCAGTTCTTC. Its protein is CASSTDRGRTSGYNEQFF. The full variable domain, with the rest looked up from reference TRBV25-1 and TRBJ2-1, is EADIYQTPRYLVIGTGKKITLECSQTMGHDKMYWYQQDPGMELHLIHYSYGVNSTEKGDLSSESTVSRIRTEHFPLTLESARPSHTSQYLCASSTDRGRTSGYNEQFFGPGTRLTVL.

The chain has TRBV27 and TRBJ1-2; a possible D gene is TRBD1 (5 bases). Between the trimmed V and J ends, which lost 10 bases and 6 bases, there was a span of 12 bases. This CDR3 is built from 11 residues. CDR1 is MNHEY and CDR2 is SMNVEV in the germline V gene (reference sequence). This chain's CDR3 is CATRRGHGYTF. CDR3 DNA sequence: TGTGCCACTCGGAGGGGACATGGCTACACCTTC.

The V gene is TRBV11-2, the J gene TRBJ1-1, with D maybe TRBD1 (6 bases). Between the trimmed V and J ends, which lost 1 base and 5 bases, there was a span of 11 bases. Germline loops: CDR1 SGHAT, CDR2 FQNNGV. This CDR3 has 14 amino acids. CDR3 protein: CASSLGRGRTEAFF. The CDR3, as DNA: TGTGCCAGCAGCTTAGGCAGGGGTAGGACTGAAGCTTTCTTT.

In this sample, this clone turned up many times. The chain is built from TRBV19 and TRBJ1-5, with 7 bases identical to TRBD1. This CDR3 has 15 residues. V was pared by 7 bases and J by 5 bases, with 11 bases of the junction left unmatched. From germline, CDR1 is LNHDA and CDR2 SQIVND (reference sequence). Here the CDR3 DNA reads TGTGCCAGTAAAGAGGGGGCGATTTCCCATCAGCCCCAGCATTTT. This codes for CASKEGAISHQPQHF.

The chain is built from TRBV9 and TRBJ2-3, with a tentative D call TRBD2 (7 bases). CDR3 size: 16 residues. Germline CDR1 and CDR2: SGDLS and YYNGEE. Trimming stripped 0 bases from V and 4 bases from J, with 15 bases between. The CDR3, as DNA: TGTGCCAGCAGCGTAGGTAGGGGGGGCCAGCCAGATACGCAGTATTTT. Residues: CASSVGRGGQPDTQYF.

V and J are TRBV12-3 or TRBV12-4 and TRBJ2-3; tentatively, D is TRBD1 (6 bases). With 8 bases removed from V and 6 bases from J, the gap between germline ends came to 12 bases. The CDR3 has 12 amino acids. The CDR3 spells CASGGYLDTQYF. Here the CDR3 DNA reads TGTGCCAGCGGGGGCTACCTCGATACGCAGTATTTT.

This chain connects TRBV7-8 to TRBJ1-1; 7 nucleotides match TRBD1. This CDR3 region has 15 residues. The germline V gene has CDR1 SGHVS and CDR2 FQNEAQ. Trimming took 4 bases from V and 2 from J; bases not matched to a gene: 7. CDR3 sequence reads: CASSSTGAPNTEAFF. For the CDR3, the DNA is TGTGCCAGCAGCTCTACAGGGGCCCCCAACACTGAAGCTTTCTTT.

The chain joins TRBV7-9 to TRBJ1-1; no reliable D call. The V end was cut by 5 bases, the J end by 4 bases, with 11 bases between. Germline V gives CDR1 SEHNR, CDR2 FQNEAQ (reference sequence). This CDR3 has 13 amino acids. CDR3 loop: CASSQTVSTEAFF. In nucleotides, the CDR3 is TGTGCCAGCAGCCAGACTGTCTCCACTGAAGCTTTCTTT.

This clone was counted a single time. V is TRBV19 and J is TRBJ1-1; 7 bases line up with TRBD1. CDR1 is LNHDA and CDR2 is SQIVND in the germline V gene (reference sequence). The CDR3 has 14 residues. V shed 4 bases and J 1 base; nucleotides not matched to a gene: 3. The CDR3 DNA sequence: TGTGCCAGTAGTAAGGGACAGCCGAACACTGAAGCTTTCTTT. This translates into CASSKGQPNTEAFF.